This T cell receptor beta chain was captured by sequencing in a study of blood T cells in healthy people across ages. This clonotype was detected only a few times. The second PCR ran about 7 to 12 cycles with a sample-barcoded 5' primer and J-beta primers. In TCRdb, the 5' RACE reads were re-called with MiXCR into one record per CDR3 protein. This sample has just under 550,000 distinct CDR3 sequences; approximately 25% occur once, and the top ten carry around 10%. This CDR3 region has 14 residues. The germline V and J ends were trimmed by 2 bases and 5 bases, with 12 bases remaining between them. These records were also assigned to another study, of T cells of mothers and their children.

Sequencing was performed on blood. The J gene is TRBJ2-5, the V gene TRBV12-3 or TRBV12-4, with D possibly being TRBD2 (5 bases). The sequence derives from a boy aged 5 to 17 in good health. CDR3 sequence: CASSLRLGGETQYF. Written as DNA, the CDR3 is TGTGCCAGCAGTTTACGGCTAGGCGGGGAGACCCAGTACTTC.